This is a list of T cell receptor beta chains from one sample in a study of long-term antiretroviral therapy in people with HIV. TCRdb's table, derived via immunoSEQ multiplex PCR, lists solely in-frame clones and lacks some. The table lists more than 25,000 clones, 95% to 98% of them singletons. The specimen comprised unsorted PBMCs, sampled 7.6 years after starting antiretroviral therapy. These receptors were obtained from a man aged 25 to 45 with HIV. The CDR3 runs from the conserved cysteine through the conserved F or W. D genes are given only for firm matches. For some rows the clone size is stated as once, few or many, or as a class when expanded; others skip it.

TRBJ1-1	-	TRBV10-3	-	TGTGCCATCAGTGAGTCGGGTTCGCGGGCTTTCTTT	CAISESGSRAFF
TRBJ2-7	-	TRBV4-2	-	TGTGCCAGCAGCCAAGAAGACACCTCCTACGAGCAGTACTTC	CASSQEDTSYEQYF
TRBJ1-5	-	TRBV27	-	TGTGCCAGCAGTTTACTGGATGGTAATCAGCCCCAGCATTTT	CASSLLDGNQPQHF
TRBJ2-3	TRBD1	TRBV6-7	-	TGTGCCAGCAGTTATTTGGACAGGGAGGCAGATACGCAGTATTTT	CASSYLDREADTQYF
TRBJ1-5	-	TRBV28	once	TGTGCCAGCAGTTTATTACGGAATAGCAATCAGCCCCAGCATTTT	CASSLLRNSNQPQHF
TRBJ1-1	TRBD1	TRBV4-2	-	TGTGCCAGCAGCCAGGCAACAGGGGCGAACACTGAAGCTTTCTTT	CASSQATGANTEAFF
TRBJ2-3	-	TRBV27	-	TGTGCCAGCAGTTTCCTTCCCGGGTCCACAGATACGCAGTATTTT	CASSFLPGSTDTQYF
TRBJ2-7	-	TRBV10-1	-	TGCGCCAGCATCTGGCGGGGAGTGAACGAGCAGTACTTC	CASIWRGVNEQYF
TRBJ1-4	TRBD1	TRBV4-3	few	TGCGCCAGCAGCCAAGATCGTGTTGGGACAGGGGCAACTAATGAAAAACTGTTTTTT	CASSQDRVGTGATNEKLFF
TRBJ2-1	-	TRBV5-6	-	TGTGCCAGCAGCAGGGGGGCCCCACGGGATGAGCAGTTCTTC	CASSRGAPRDEQFF
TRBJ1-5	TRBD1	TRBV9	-	TGTGCCTACGCGATGACCTGGGTCAGACAGGGGGTGGGCAATCAGCCCCAGCATTTT	CAYAMTWVRQGVGNQPQHF
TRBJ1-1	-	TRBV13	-	TGTGCCAGCAGCTTTGGTAGGGCGACCGCCATGAACACTGAAGCTTTCTTT	CASSFGRATAMNTEAFF
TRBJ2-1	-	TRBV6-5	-	TGTGCCAGCAGTTATACAACGCCCGGGAATGAGCAGTTCTTC	CASSYTTPGNEQFF
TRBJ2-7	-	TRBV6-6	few	TGTGCCAGCAGCCACACTGGGGAGCAGTACTTC	CASSHTGEQYF
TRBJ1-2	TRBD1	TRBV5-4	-	TGTGCCAGCAGCTTGGGAGGACAGGGCTATGGCTACACCTTC	CASSLGGQGYGYTF
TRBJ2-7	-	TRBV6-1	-	TGTGCCAGCAGTGACCCCAGGCACTCCTACGAGCAGTACTTC	CASSDPRHSYEQYF
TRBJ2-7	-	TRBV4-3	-	TGCGCCAGCAGCCAAGAGAAGGCCTACGAGCAGTACTTC	CASSQEKAYEQYF
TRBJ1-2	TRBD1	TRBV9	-	TGTGCCAGCAGCGCAGGACAGGGGGCGCCTGGCTACACCTTC	CASSAGQGAPGYTF
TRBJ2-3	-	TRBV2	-	TGTGCCGGGTCACTGGGCTTCACAGATACGCAGTATTTT	CAGSLGFTDTQYF
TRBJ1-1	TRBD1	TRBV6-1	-	TGTGCCAGCAGTGGGTACAGGGACAGTGAAGCTTTCTTT	CASSGYRDSEAFF
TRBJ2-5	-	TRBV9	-	TGTGCCAGCAGCGTAGGGATGGTGGAGACCCAGTACTTC	CASSVGMVETQYF
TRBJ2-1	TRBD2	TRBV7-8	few	TGTGCCAGCAGCTCGGCGGGAGTCTCAAATGAGCAGTTCTTC	CASSSAGVSNEQFF
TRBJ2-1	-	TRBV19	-	TGTGCCAGTAGTCCTCATAGTAGTTGGCAGTTCTTC	CASSPHSSWQFF
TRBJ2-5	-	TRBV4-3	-	TGCGCCAGCAGCCAAGTGGTCAACCAAGAGACCCAGTACTTC	CASSQVVNQETQYF
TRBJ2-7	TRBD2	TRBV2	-	TGTGCCAGCAGTCTAGCGGGAGGAGCGGCCGAGCAGTACTTC	CASSLAGGAAEQYF
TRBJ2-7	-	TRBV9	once	TGTGCCAGCAGCGTAGTATCGGTAACTACGTATGTCGAGCAGTACTTC	CASSVVSVTTYVEQYF
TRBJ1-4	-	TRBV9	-	TGTGCCAGCAGCTTATCACCCCGGGACGCCCAGTACGAAAAACTGTTTTTT	CASSLSPRDAQYEKLFF
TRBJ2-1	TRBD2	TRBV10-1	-	TGCGCCAGCAGTGAGGTAACTAGCGGGACCAGAGGCGACAATGAGCAGTTCTTC	CASSEVTSGTRGDNEQFF
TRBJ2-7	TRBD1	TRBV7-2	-	TGTGCCAGCAGCTTGCGCCGACAGGGCTACGAGCAGTACTTC	CASSLRRQGYEQYF
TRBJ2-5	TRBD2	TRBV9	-	TGTGCCAGCAGCGACCCGGGGGGGACTAGCGGGAGCCGGGAGACCCAGTACTTC	CASSDPGGTSGSRETQYF
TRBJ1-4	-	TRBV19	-	TGTGCCAGTAGTATGACAGTTGAGGCGTCAACTAATGAAAAACTGTTTTTT	CASSMTVEASTNEKLFF
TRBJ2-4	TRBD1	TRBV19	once	TGTGCCAGTAGTATAGATGAGGGGGCCCTGTACATTCAGTACTTC	CASSIDEGALYIQYF
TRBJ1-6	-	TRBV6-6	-	TGTGCCAGCAGTTATCGAGGGGTTTTACCCCTCCACTTT	CASSYRGVLPLHF
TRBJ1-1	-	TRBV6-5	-	TGTGCCAGCAGTTCGGGAGTGAACACTGAAGCTTTCTTT	CASSSGVNTEAFF
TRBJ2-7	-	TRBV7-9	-	TGTGCCAGCAGCAGCAGTACGGGGCGCAGCTCCTACGAGCAGTACTTC	CASSSSTGRSSYEQYF
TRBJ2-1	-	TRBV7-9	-	TGTGCCAGCAGCTTTAGCGGACAAAGGAGCTCCTACAATGAGCAGTTCTTC	CASSFSGQRSSYNEQFF
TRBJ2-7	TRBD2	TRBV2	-	TGTGCCAGCCCCTGGGAGGGCACAATATACTTC	CASPWEGTIYF
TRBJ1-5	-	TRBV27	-	TGTGCCAGCAGTTTATGGAGGGGTCAGCCCCAGCATTTT	CASSLWRGQPQHF
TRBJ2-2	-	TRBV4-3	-	TGCGCCAGCAGCTTGGGACACCTCACCGGGGAGCTGTTTTTT	CASSLGHLTGELFF
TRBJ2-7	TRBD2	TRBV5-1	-	TGCGCCAGCAGCTTGGAGCTAGCGGGACCCTCCTACGAGCAGTACTTC	CASSLELAGPSYEQYF
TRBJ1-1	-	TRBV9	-	TGTGCCAGCAGCGTAGCAATGAACACTGAAGCTTTCTTT	CASSVAMNTEAFF
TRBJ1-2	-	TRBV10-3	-	TGTGCCATCAGTGAGTCATTAGACGCCCGCGTCTTC	CAISESLDARVF
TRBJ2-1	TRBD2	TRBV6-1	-	TGTGCCAGCAGTGGTCCGACTAGCGGGGGATTCTACAATGAGCAGTTCTTC	CASSGPTSGGFYNEQFF
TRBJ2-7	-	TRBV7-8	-	TGTGCCAGCAGCCCCGACCGGGGTAGGCACGAGCAGTACTTC	CASSPDRGRHEQYF
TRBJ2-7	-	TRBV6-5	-	TGTGCCAGCAGTTCTCGACCCACGGAGCAGTACTTC	CASSSRPTEQYF
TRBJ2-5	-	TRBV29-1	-	TGCAGTATAACAGTACACCAAGAGACCCAGTACTTC	CSITVHQETQYF
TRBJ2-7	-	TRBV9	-	TGTGCCAGCAGCGGGGAGAGCTCCTACGAGCAGTACTTC	CASSGESSYEQYF
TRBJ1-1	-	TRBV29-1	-	TGCAGCGTTGAAGGGGGGGGGCGAGGGGCTGAAGCTTTCTTT	CSVEGGGRGAEAFF
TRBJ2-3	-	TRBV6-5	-	TGTGCCAGCAGTTACCAGGGACCTCACACAGATACGCAGTATTTT	CASSYQGPHTDTQYF
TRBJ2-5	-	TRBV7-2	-	TGTGCCAGCACCCTACTGGACTATCCGGGGGAGACCCAGTACTTC	CASTLLDYPGETQYF
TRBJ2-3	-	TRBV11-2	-	TGTGCCAGCAGCTTCCAAGGGAGCACAGATACGCAGTATTTT	CASSFQGSTDTQYF
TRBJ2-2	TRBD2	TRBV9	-	TGTGCCAGCAGCGCCCGACTAGCGGGGGACCTCGGGGAGCTGTTTTTT	CASSARLAGDLGELFF
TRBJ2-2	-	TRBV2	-	TGTGCCAGCAGTCCAGGGCGGGTTAACACCGGGGAGCTGTTTTTT	CASSPGRVNTGELFF
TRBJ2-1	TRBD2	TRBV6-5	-	TGTGCCAGCCGGGGAGGGAGCTCCTACAATGAGCAGTTCTTC	CASRGGSSYNEQFF
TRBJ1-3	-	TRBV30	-	TGTGCCTGGAGTCTCCCCCGGGGGGGCTGGTCCGGAAACACCATATATTTT	CAWSLPRGGWSGNTIYF
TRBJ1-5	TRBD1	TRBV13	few	TGTGCCAGCAGCTCAGGAGGGACAGCAAGCTATAGCAATCAGCCCCAGCATTTT	CASSSGGTASYSNQPQHF